A single sample gave rise to the 22 T cell receptor beta chains below, sequenced in a study of graft-versus-host responses after intestinal transplantation. Antigen specificity for these receptors is unknown. The assay was immunoSEQ multiplex PCR, and TCRdb's table has in-frame clones only and misses some. The sample lists nearly 95,000 clones, under 95% occurring once. The sequencing used unstimulated CD8+ T cells sorted from spleen or lymph node cells, collected before intestinal transplant. The receptors originated from a human donor who received an intestinal transplant.

The chain carries TRBV27 and TRBJ2-2; TRBD1 agrees at 8 bases. Looked up from germline, CDR1 is MNHEY and CDR2 is SMNVEV (reference sequence). CDR3 length equals 15 residues. The junction had 9 bases not matched to a gene; V was cut back by 5 bases and J by 7 bases. CDR3 loop: CASSIYQGASGELFF. CDR3 nucleotides: TGTGCCAGCAGTATATACCAGGGGGCAAGCGGGGAGCTGTTTTTT.

The chain employs TRBV5-6 and TRBJ2-7; weak D call: TRBD1 (6 bases). V dropped 3 bases and J dropped 4 bases, with 11 bases sitting between them. In germline, CDR1 is SGHDT, CDR2 YYEEEE. The CDR3 runs 13 residues. CDR3 nucleotides: TGTGCCAGCAGCTCGGGACACGGATACGAGCAGTACTTC. This encodes CASSSGHGYEQYF.

This chain joins TRBV7-2 and TRBJ2-3; D is unclear. This CDR3 is built from 14 residues. Looked up from germline, CDR1 is SGHTA and CDR2 is FQGNSA. The V gene lost 0 bases and the J gene lost 0 bases, with 4 bases spanning the gap. In nucleotides, the CDR3 is TGTGCCAGCAGCTTAGCCGAGAGCACAGATACGCAGTATTTT. Translation: CASSLAESTDTQYF.

This rearrangement joins TRBV4-3 to TRBJ2-4; 11 bases fit TRBD1. The CDR3 runs 16 residues. The V and J ends lost 4 bases and 8 bases, in that order; junction bases with no gene match: 10. Germline V gives CDR1 LGHNA, CDR2 YSLEER. The DNA of the CDR3 is TGCGCCAGCAGCCCAGAAAGGACAGGGGGCGCGGACATTCAGTACTTC. It specifies CASSPERTGGADIQYF.

This chain uses TRBV4-3 with TRBJ1-5; tentative D call: TRBD1 (6 bases). Germline V CDR1 and CDR2: LGHNA, YSLEER. This CDR3 region has 15 residues. V lost 3 bases, J lost 5 bases, and 14 bases lay in between. CDR3 nucleotides: TGCGCCAGCAGCCACTCACAGGGAGACGATCAGCCCCAGCATTTT. This codes for CASSHSQGDDQPQHF.

The rearrangement uses TRBV7-2 and TRBJ1-2, with D uncertain. CDR1 and CDR2 from the germline V gene are SGHTA and FQGNSA. CDR3 size: 14 residues. Trimming stripped 1 base from V and 2 bases from J, with 8 bases between. CDR3 nucleotides: TGTGCCAGCAGCTTAGTCCCAGAAAACTATGGCTACACCTTC. It specifies CASSLVPENYGYTF.

V gene TRBV13 combines with J gene TRBJ2-3; TRBD2 aligns across 10 bases. The junction had 6 bases not matched to a gene; V was cut back by 0 bases and J by 3 bases. The CDR3 totals 17 residues. Germline CDR1 PRHDT, CDR2 FYEKMQ (reference sequence). CDR3 sequence (DNA): TGTGCCAGCAGCTTAGGCGGTACTAGCGGGGTGACAGATACGCAGTATTTT. Its translation is CASSLGGTSGVTDTQYF.

The chain couples TRBV27 to TRBJ2-6; 9 positions match TRBD1. CDR1 and CDR2 from the germline V gene are MNHEY and SMNVEV (reference sequence). Germline trimming cut 6 bases from V and 12 bases from J; bases unmatched to any gene: 6. The CDR3 covers 13 residues. CDR3 DNA sequence: TGTGCCAGCAGCTACAGGGGGCCAGGCGTCCTGACTTTC. Amino acids: CASSYRGPGVLTF. Filled out from reference TRBV27 and TRBJ2-6, the complete variable domain reads EAQVTQNPRYLITVTGKKLTVTCSQNMNHEYMSWYRQDPGLGLRQIYYSMNVEVTDKGDVPEGYKVSRKEKRNFPLILESPSPNQTSLYFCASSYRGPGVLTFGAGSRLTVL.

This chain joins TRBV30 and TRBJ2-1; D might be TRBD2 (6 bases). Looked up from germline, CDR1 is GTSNPN and CDR2 is SVGIG (reference sequence). V was pared by 6 bases and J by 10 bases, with 16 bases between. CDR3 length: 12 amino acids. CDR3 DNA: TGTGCCTGCCGTAGCGGATCGAACGAGCAGTTCTTC. This gives the protein CACRSGSNEQFF.

CDR3 in DNA: TGTGCTAGTGGTTTCGGTGGTAGCGGGGGGGCCGGCGCCGGGGAGCTGTTTTTT. Translated: CASGFGGSGGAGAGELFF. The chain uses TRBV12-5 and TRBJ2-2; 11 bases fit TRBD2. The CDR3 extends over 18 amino acids. Germline trimming cut 3 bases from V and 6 bases from J; bases unmatched to any gene: 12. Germline assignment: CDR1 LGHNT and CDR2 FRNRAP.

The V gene is TRBV2, the J gene TRBJ2-3; 10 nucleotides align to TRBD1. This CDR3 region has 14 residues. Germline V lookup: CDR1 SNHLY, CDR2 FYNNEI. V lost 10 bases to trimming and J lost 3 bases; unmatched junction nucleotides: 7. In nucleotides, the CDR3 is TGTGCCAACGATCGGGACAGGGGAACAGATACGCAGTATTTT. Translating it yields CANDRDRGTDTQYF.

V usage is TRBV6-4 and J usage is TRBJ1-1, with D unclear. V dropped 9 bases and J dropped 10 bases, with 12 bases sitting between them. This CDR3 has 10 residues. Germline lookup yields CDR1 MRHNA and CDR2 SNTAGT. The CDR3 nucleotides are TGTGCCAGTCATAGACGGGGAGCTTTCTTT. Translated, it gives CASHRRGAFF.

V is TRBV10-3 and J is TRBJ2-3, with 9 bases fitting TRBD2. Germline V lookup: CDR1 ENHRY, CDR2 SYGVKD. The trim removed 2 bases at V and 0 bases at J, leaving 9 bases unmatched. The CDR3 sequence is 18 residues long. DNA for the CDR3: TGTGCCATCAGTGAGGGGGCTAGCGGGGACCCTAGCACAGATACGCAGTATTTT. Translated: CAISEGASGDPSTDTQYF.

This clone was seen just once. This chain connects TRBV29-1 to TRBJ2-7; a weak D match, TRBD1 (5 bases). V was trimmed by 6 bases and J by 0 bases, leaving 12 bases between them. CDR3 size: 13 residues. Germline-derived CDR1 and CDR2 are SQVTM and ANQGSEA. CDR3 sequence (DNA): TGCAGCGTGGAACAGGAAAACTCCTACGAGCAGTACTTC. It encodes CSVEQENSYEQYF.

V is TRBV7-6 and J is TRBJ2-1; 9 bases line up with TRBD1. After removal of 5 bases from V and 3 bases from J, the junction contained 8 bases not matched to a gene. This CDR3 has 16 amino acids. Germline CDR1 is SGHVS and CDR2 is FNYEAQ. CDR3 nucleotides: TGTGCCAGCAGCGTAACGGGACAGGGAGACTACAATGAGCAGTTCTTC. Its protein is CASSVTGQGDYNEQFF.

V is TRBV5-1 and J is TRBJ1-2; D remains ambiguous. CDR1 is SGHRS and CDR2 is YFSETQ in the germline V gene. Trimming left V 0 bases short and J 8 bases short, with 17 bases between. This CDR3 comprises 15 residues. The CDR3 DNA reads TGCGCCAGCAGCTTGGCTTACGGAGGAGCGGGGGGCTACACCTTC. Translated: CASSLAYGGAGGYTF. Using reference TRBV5-1 and TRBJ1-2 for the parts outside the CDR3, the full variable domain is KAGVTQTPRYLIKTRGQQVTLSCSPISGHRSVSWYQQTPGQGLQFLFEYFSETQRNKGNFPGRFSGRQFSNSRSEMNVSTLELGDSALYLCASSLAYGGAGGYTFGSGTRLTVV.

This clone has a handful of counts. The gene calls are TRBV27 and TRBJ2-2, with TRBD2 identical over 9 bases. Germline lookup yields CDR1 MNHEY and CDR2 SMNVEV (reference sequence). This CDR3 spans 15 amino acids. After removal of 4 bases from V and 7 bases from J, the junction contained 7 bases not matched to a gene. The CDR3 protein is CASSWGGGVGGELFF. CDR3 coding DNA: TGTGCCAGCAGTTGGGGCGGGGGGGTGGGCGGGGAGCTGTTTTTT.

This clone was found a few times. The rearrangement links TRBV13 to TRBJ1-4; 7 nucleotides align to TRBD1. CDR3 length: 14 residues. Per the germline V gene, CDR1 is PRHDT and CDR2 is FYEKMQ (reference sequence). V lost 6 bases, J lost 4 bases, and 5 bases stayed unmatched. The CDR3 DNA follows: TGTGCCAGCAGTTCGACAGGGAATAATGAAAAACTGTTTTTT. Translation gives CASSSTGNNEKLFF.

The rearrangement links TRBV30 to TRBJ2-7, with D tentatively TRBD2 (5 bases). This CDR3 region has 13 residues. CDR1 and CDR2 (germline): GTSNPN, SVGIG (reference sequence). V was trimmed by 0 bases and J by 2 bases, leaving 8 bases between them. As DNA, the CDR3 is TGTGCCTGGAGTGTAGGAGGCCCCTACGAGCAGTACTTC. Amino acid sequence: CAWSVGGPYEQYF.

The gene calls are TRBV6-6 and TRBJ1-4; TRBD1 agrees at 7 bases. The CDR3 is 13 amino acids. Germline loops: CDR1 MNHNY, CDR2 SVGAGI (reference sequence). V trimming: 7 bases; J trimming: 5 bases; junction bases outside the gene matches: 4. The CDR3 coding sequence is TGTGCCAGCACAGGGGGTCTAAATGAAAAACTGTTTTTT. This encodes CASTGGLNEKLFF.

The gene calls are TRBV27 and TRBJ1-5; TRBD1 matches at 7 bases. V shed 5 bases and J 6 bases; nucleotides not matched to a gene: 7. The CDR3 has 14 residues. Per the germline V gene, CDR1 is MNHEY and CDR2 is SMNVEV (reference sequence). CDR3 residues: CASSLRQGSQPQHF. Written as DNA, the CDR3 is TGTGCCAGCAGTCTTCGACAGGGTAGTCAGCCCCAGCATTTT.

This clone appeared many times. The chain employs TRBV9 and TRBJ1-1; the D gene is possibly TRBD1 (5 bases). CDR3 length equals 15 residues. Germline V gives CDR1 SGDLS, CDR2 YYNGEE. The V gene lost 1 base and the J gene lost 0 bases, with 10 bases spanning the gap. CDR3 amino acids: CASSVQGALNTEAFF. For the CDR3, the DNA is TGTGCCAGCAGCGTACAGGGTGCTCTGAACACTGAAGCTTTCTTT. Filled out from reference TRBV9 and TRBJ1-1, the complete variable domain reads DSGVTQTPKHLITATGQRVTLRCSPRSGDLSVYWYQQSLDQGLQFLIQYYNGEERAKGNILERFSAQQFPDLHSELNLSSLELGDSALYFCASSVQGALNTEAFFGQGTRLTVV.